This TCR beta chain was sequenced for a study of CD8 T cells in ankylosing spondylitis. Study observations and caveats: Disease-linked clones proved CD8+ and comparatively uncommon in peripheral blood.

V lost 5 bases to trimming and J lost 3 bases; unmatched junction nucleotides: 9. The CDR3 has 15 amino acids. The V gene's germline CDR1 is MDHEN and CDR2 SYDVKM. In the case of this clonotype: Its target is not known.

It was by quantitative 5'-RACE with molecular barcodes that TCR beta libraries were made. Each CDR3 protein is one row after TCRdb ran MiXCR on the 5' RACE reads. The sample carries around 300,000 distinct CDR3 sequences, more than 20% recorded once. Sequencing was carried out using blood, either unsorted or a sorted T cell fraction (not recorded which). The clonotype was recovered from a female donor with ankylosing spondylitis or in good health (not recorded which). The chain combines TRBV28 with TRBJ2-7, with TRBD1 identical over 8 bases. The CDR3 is CASSQQGARGYEQYF. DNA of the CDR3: TGTGCCAGCAGTCAGCAGGGGGCGAGAGGCTACGAGCAGTACTTC.